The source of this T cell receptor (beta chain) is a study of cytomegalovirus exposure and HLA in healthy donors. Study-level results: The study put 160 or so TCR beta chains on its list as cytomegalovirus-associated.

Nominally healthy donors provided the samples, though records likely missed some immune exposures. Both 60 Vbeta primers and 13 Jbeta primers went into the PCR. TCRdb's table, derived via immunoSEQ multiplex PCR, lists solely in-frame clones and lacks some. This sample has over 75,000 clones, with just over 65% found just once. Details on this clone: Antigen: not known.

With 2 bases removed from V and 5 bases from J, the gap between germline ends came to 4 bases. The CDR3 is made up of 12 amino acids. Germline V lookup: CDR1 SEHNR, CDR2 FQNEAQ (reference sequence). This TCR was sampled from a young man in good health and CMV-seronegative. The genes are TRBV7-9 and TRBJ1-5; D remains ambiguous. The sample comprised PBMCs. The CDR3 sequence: CASSLQDQPQHF. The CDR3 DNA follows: TGTGCCAGCAGCTTACAGGATCAGCCCCAGCATTTT.